The 14 T cell receptor beta chains below all came from one sample that was sequenced in a study of sequential checkpoint blockade in melanoma. Only in-frame clones appear in the TCRdb table, and some are missing; sequencing was by immunoSEQ multiplex PCR. Of roughly 28,000 clones in the sample, roughly 80% were seen once. Treatment meaning: randomized to nivolumab then ipilimumab (arm A) or the reverse (arm B). This specimen was CD8+ T cells sorted from blood (inferred from file names), taken from a patient given nivolumab and ipilimumab in sequence. These receptor sequences come from a human donor with melanoma.

To note about this clone: Relative to the germline gene, one junction end is altered; a read error may explain this. The chain combines TRBV9 with TRBJ1-2, with D perhaps matching TRBD1 (6 bases). CDR1 is SGDLS, CDR2 YYNGEE, per germline. The length of the CDR3 is 15 residues. The CDR3 DNA follows: TGTGCCAACAGCGCATACGAGGGACACTACTATGGCTACACCTTC. Its translation: CANSAYEGHYYGYTF.

The J gene is TRBJ1-2, the V gene TRBV5-4; D gene unclear. CDR3 length: 15 amino acids. The V and J ends lost 1 base and 0 bases respectively, with 10 bases between them. CDR1 is SGHNT and CDR2 is YYREEE in the germline V gene (reference sequence). The DNA for the CDR3 is TGTGCCAGCAGCTTGTGGCGGGCATCTAACTATGGCTACACCTTC. Amino acid sequence: CASSLWRASNYGYTF.

The chain carries TRBV5-4 and TRBJ2-5, with 8 bases matching TRBD1. The CDR3 is 14 amino acids. Germline CDR1 SGHNT, CDR2 YYREEE (reference sequence). Trimming cost V 5 bases and J 2 bases; bases outside gene matches: 5. This CDR3 is CASSPDREQETQYF. CDR3 nucleotide sequence: TGTGCCAGCAGTCCGGACAGGGAACAAGAGACCCAGTACTTC.

The chain joins TRBV9 to TRBJ1-1, with D tentatively TRBD1 (5 bases). The CDR3 loop spans 15 amino acids. Germline V gene data show CDR1 as SGDLS and CDR2 as YYNGEE. Deletions cut 3 bases from V and 0 bases from J, with 12 bases between. CDR3 sequence reads: CASSAPQTVNTEAFF. CDR3 in DNA: TGTGCCAGCAGCGCTCCCCAGACAGTGAACACTGAAGCTTTCTTT.

Written as DNA, the CDR3 is TGTGCCAGCAGTGACAGCTACGAGCAGTACTTC. Protein sequence: CASSDSYEQYF. V and J are TRBV2 and TRBJ2-7; no clear D gene. This CDR3 region has 11 residues. Germline V gene sequence: CDR1 SNHLY, CDR2 FYNNEI. V was trimmed by 3 bases and J by 3 bases, leaving 3 bases between them. The full variable domain, with the rest looked up from reference TRBV2 and TRBJ2-7, is EPEVTQTPSHQVTQMGQEVILRCVPISNHLYFYWYRQILGQKVEFLVSFYNNEISEKSEIFDDQFSVERPDGSNFTLKIRSTKLEDSAMYFCASSDSYEQYFGPGTRLTVT.

To note about this clone: A read error may account for a junction end that differs from germline. The chain joins TRBV27 to TRBJ2-5; 8 bases align to TRBD1. Germline CDR1 MNHEY, CDR2 SMNVEV (reference sequence). The CDR3 extends over 16 amino acids. The CDR3 bases are TGTGCCAGCAGTTCCACCTACCTCAAGGACAGGGTGGAGGTCCACTTC. This sequence encodes CASSSTYLKDRVEVHF.

The chain joins TRBV5-6 to TRBJ1-4; D may be TRBD1 (6 bases). In germline, CDR1 is SGHDT, CDR2 YYEEEE. This CDR3 is built from 13 residues. Trimming took off 2 bases at V and 4 bases at J, with 6 bases between the two ends. The chain's CDR3 is CASSLQGNEKLFF. The CDR3 DNA is TGTGCCAGCAGCTTACAGGGTAATGAAAAACTGTTTTTT.

The V gene is TRBV7-7, the J gene TRBJ2-5, with 7 bases lining up with TRBD1. The DNA end favors TRBJ2-7, so the J call may be wrong. The CDR3 runs 16 residues. In germline, CDR1 is SSHAT, CDR2 FNYEAQ (reference sequence). CDR3 region: CASSSPSRGRVYEQYF. DNA of the CDR3: TGTGCCAGCAGCTCCCCTTCGAGGGGGCGGGTCTACGAGCAGTACTTC.

The chain links TRBV28 to TRBJ1-2; 12 bases align to TRBD1. V trimming: 3 bases; J trimming: 8 bases; junction bases outside the gene matches: 7. The CDR3 covers 15 residues. Germline V gene sequence: CDR1 MDHEN, CDR2 SYDVKM. The CDR3 DNA reads as TGTGCCAGCAGTTTGGGGGACAGGGGGCGCCGGGGCTACACCTTC. As protein: CASSLGDRGRRGYTF.

There are a few counts of this clone. Here the CDR3 DNA reads TGTGCCAGTACCACCCGGACAGCAACTAATGAAAAACTGTTTTTT. The encoded protein is CASTTRTATNEKLFF. The chain carries TRBV19 and TRBJ1-4; D possibly corresponds to TRBD1 (6 bases). The CDR3 runs to 15 residues. Trimming took 7 bases from V and 0 from J, leaving 12 bases between them. Germline V gene sequence: CDR1 LNHDA, CDR2 SQIVND (reference sequence).

This chain joins TRBV28 and TRBJ2-1; TRBD2 agrees at 11 bases. With V trimmed by 7 bases and J by 3 bases, 5 bases remained unmatched. Germline V CDR1 and CDR2: MDHEN, SYDVKM. The CDR3 sequence is 15 residues long. The CDR3 DNA follows: TGTGCCAGCAAGTTACTAGCGGGAGACTACAATGAGCAGTTCTTC. This encodes CASKLLAGDYNEQFF.

The chain links TRBV7-9 to TRBJ2-5, with unresolved D. Deletions cut 0 bases from V and 5 bases from J, with 10 bases between. The germline gives CDR1 SEHNR, CDR2 FQNEAQ (reference sequence). The CDR3 is 14 amino acids. The CDR3 DNA reads TGTGCCAGCAGCTTAGCGGTGGTCGGGGAGACCCAGTACTTC. It codes for CASSLAVVGETQYF.

V and J are TRBV9 and TRBJ2-1; TRBD2 is a possible D gene (6 bases). CDR1 is SGDLS, CDR2 YYNGEE, per germline. The CDR3 contains 16 residues. Trimming cost V 0 bases and J 2 bases, with 12 bases left between them. CDR3 sequence reads: CASSVEGGLAYNEQFF. For the CDR3, the DNA is TGTGCCAGCAGCGTAGAGGGAGGACTCGCCTACAATGAGCAGTTCTTC.

The rearrangement links TRBV19 to TRBJ1-4; TRBD1 is a possible D gene (6 bases). Germline-derived CDR1 and CDR2 are LNHDA and SQIVND (reference sequence). The V end was cut by 0 bases, the J end by 5 bases, with 25 bases between. The CDR3 totals 20 residues. This chain's CDR3 is CASSIDPRRGPRRLNEKLFF. CDR3 DNA: TGTGCCAGTAGTATAGACCCGCGGCGGGGGCCAAGGCGTTTGAATGAAAAACTGTTTTTT.